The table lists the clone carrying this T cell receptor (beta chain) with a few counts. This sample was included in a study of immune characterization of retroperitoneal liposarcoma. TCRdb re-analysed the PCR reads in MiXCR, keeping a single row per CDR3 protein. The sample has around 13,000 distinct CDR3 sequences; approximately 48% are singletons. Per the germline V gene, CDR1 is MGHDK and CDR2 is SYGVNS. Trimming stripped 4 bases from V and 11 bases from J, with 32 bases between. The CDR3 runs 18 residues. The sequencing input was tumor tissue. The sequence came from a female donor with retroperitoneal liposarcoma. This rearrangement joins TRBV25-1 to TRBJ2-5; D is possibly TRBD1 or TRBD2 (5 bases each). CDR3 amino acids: CASSGTSGHPSSYNEQYF. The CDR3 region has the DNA TGTGCCAGCAGTGGGACGTCGGGGCACCCTAGCTCCTACAATGAGCAGTACTTC.